These 29 T cell receptor beta chains came from one sample sequenced in a study of blood T cell repertoires in COVID-19. TCRdb keeps only in-frame clones here, not all; method: immunoSEQ multiplex PCR. The sample carries about 180,000 clones, about 88% recorded once. Sequencing was performed on PBMCs or T cells enriched from blood (not recorded which). Receptor source: a woman aged 35 to 49 with acute COVID-19.

The chain is built from TRBV3-1 (or the pseudogene TRBV3-2) and TRBJ2-2; D perhaps matches TRBD1 (5 bases). CDR3 length: 16 residues. V was clipped by 0 bases and J by 3 bases, with 11 bases between them. Germline assignment: CDR1 LGHDT and CDR2 YNNKEL (reference sequence). Here the CDR3 DNA reads TGTGCCAGCAGCCAAGAACTGGGGCAGGACACCGGGGAGCTGTTTTTT. Protein product: CASSQELGQDTGELFF.

This chain joins TRBV14 and TRBJ2-7; 9 nucleotides match TRBD2. Germline CDR1 reads SGHDN; CDR2 reads FVKESK. This CDR3 spans 13 amino acids. Trimming cost V 4 bases and J 3 bases; bases outside gene matches: 1. This CDR3 is CASSRGGDYEQYF. CDR3 nucleotides: TGTGCCAGCAGCCGCGGGGGGGACTACGAGCAGTACTTC.

The chain carries TRBV3-1 (or the pseudogene TRBV3-2) and TRBJ2-1, with 12 bases lining up with TRBD1. Germline loops: CDR1 LGHDT, CDR2 YNNKEL (reference sequence). Unmatched junction bases numbered 3, after V lost 4 bases and J lost 8 bases. The CDR3 extends over 14 amino acids. The CDR3 sequence is CASSLGTGGDEQFF. As DNA, the CDR3 is TGTGCCAGCAGCCTAGGGACAGGGGGCGATGAGCAGTTCTTC.

The V gene is TRBV15, the J gene TRBJ2-5, with 9 bases lining up with TRBD1. The V gene end was trimmed by 5 bases and the J gene end by 2 bases; junction bases not matched to a gene: 6. This CDR3 contains 15 residues. The germline CDR1 and CDR2 sequences are LNHNV and YYDKDF (reference sequence). Written as DNA, the CDR3 is TGTGCCACCAGCGGGTGGGGACAGGGACAAGAGACCCAGTACTTC. It yields the protein CATSGWGQGQETQYF.

The rearrangement joins TRBV7-6 to TRBJ1-2; possible D gene TRBD1, 5 bases. Germline CDR1 SGHVS, CDR2 FNYEAQ. This CDR3 is 16 amino acids long. The V gene lost 3 bases and the J gene lost 5 bases, with 19 bases spanning the gap. CDR3 sequence (DNA): TGTGCCAGCAGCTTGGGGGGGTGGGAGAAACATTATGGCTACACCTTC. Translated, it gives CASSLGGWEKHYGYTF.

The rearrangement links TRBV19 to TRBJ2-3; 11 bases map to TRBD2. The CDR3 is 16 amino acids. CDR1 is LNHDA, CDR2 SQIVND, per germline (reference sequence). The V segment lost 6 bases and the J segment 3 bases; nucleotides outside the gene matches: 8. This CDR3 is CASRLAGESLTDTQYF. In DNA, the CDR3 is TGTGCCAGTAGACTAGCGGGAGAAAGTTTAACAGATACGCAGTATTTT.

The chain recombines TRBV19 with TRBJ2-1, with a tentative D call TRBD1 (5 bases). The ends were cut back, 3 bases at V and 6 bases at J, with 15 bases in the middle. The CDR3 consists of 15 residues. Germline CDR1 is LNHDA and CDR2 is SQIVND (reference sequence). CDR3 sequence reads: CASSMGQVKGNEQFF. The CDR3 DNA reads as TGTGCCAGTAGTATGGGGCAGGTGAAGGGCAATGAGCAGTTCTTC.

The V call is TRBV7-2, the J call TRBJ2-4, with a tentative D call TRBD2 (6 bases). Germline V gene data show CDR1 as SGHTA and CDR2 as FQGNSA. The V and J ends lost 5 bases and 16 bases respectively, with 18 bases between them. The CDR3 has 12 amino acids. The CDR3: CASSTFRGSPYF. The CDR3 bases are TGTGCCAGCAGCACCTTTCGGGGGAGTCCTTACTTC.

This clone appeared once. V is TRBV11-1 and J is TRBJ2-7; tentative D call: TRBD2 (5 bases). Germline CDR1 reads SGHAT; CDR2 reads FQDESV (reference sequence). CDR3 size: 14 residues. V was cut by 5 bases and J by 3 bases, with 14 bases left in between. CDR3 sequence reads: CASSPGLGHYEQYF. The CDR3 DNA is TGTGCCAGCAGCCCAGGACTGGGTCACTACGAGCAGTACTTC. The full variable domain, in which reference TRBV11-1 and TRBJ2-7 provide the parts outside the CDR3, is EAEVAQSPRYKITEKSQAVAFWCDPISGHATLYWYRQILGQGPELLVQFQDESVVDDSQLPKDRFSAERLKGVDSTLKIQPAELGDSAMYLCASSPGLGHYEQYFGPGTRLTVT.

The chain links TRBV2 to TRBJ2-2, with D possibly being TRBD1 (6 bases). Germline V gives CDR1 SNHLY, CDR2 FYNNEI. The CDR3 length is 17 residues. Trimming removed 3 bases from V and 0 bases from J, with 14 bases in between. CDR3 DNA: TGTGCCAGCAGTGATTTCAGGCAGGGGCCGAACACCGGGGAGCTGTTTTTT. It is translated as CASSDFRQGPNTGELFF.

The rearrangement joins TRBV7-9 to TRBJ2-5; 7 bases line up with TRBD1. The CDR3 sequence is 16 residues long. Germline V gives CDR1 SEHNR, CDR2 FQNEAQ (reference sequence). With 3 bases clipped from V and 5 bases from J, the junction kept 12 bases outside the gene matches. Here the CDR3 DNA reads TGTGCCAGCAGCTTCTCGGCCGAGACAGGGCACGAGACCCAGTACTTC. It yields the protein CASSFSAETGHETQYF.

CDR3 amino acids: CASSYSPGQGYGYTF. The CDR3 region has the DNA TGTGCCAGCAGTTACTCGCCGGGACAGGGCTATGGCTACACCTTC. The V call is TRBV6-6, the J call TRBJ1-2; TRBD1 matches at 9 bases. After removal of 0 bases from V and 4 bases from J, the junction contained 3 bases not matched to a gene. The CDR3 has 15 residues. CDR1 and CDR2 (germline): MNHNY, SVGAGI (reference sequence).

The rearrangement links TRBV6-4 to TRBJ1-3, with TRBD1 matching over 8 bases. The CDR3 length is 14 residues. Trimming took 8 bases from V and 3 from J; bases not matched to a gene: 6. Germline lookup yields CDR1 MRHNA and CDR2 SNTAGT. The CDR3 protein is CASLDRVCGNTIYF. Here the CDR3 DNA reads TGTGCCAGCTTGGACAGGGTATGTGGAAACACCATATATTTT.

This clone was recorded a few times. Other DNA sequences in this sample translate to the same CDR3. J is TRBJ2-7 and V is TRBV9; tentative D call: TRBD1 (6 bases). This CDR3 has 14 residues. V shed 0 bases and J shed 2 bases, with 9 bases lying between them. Germline assignment: CDR1 SGDLS and CDR2 YYNGEE. The CDR3 spells CASSVGGGPYEQYF. The CDR3 DNA sequence: TGTGCCAGCAGCGTAGGAGGGGGTCCCTACGAGCAGTACTTC.

A note on this clone: Other DNA variants within this sample encode the same CDR3. The rearrangement uses TRBV9 and TRBJ1-1; D may be TRBD1 (5 bases). Germline V gives CDR1 SGDLS, CDR2 YYNGEE. V lost 0 bases and J 5 bases, leaving 8 bases between the germline ends. CDR3 size: 13 residues. CDR3 amino acids: CASSVGQGTEAFF. For the CDR3, the DNA is TGTGCCAGCAGCGTAGGTCAGGGTACTGAAGCTTTCTTT.

This clone showed up just once. The chain combines TRBV10-3 with TRBJ2-7, with unresolved D. The CDR3 length is 16 residues. V shed 9 bases and J shed 2 bases, with 23 bases lying between them. The V gene's germline CDR1 is ENHRY and CDR2 SYGVKD. Written as DNA, the CDR3 is TGTGCCATTCTACTAAGAGTTTTTGAAAGTCCCTACGAGCAGTACTTC. As protein: CAILLRVFESPYEQYF.

The chain couples TRBV10-2 to TRBJ2-7; 8 bases agree with TRBD1. The germline V gene has CDR1 WSHSY and CDR2 SAAADI. Trimming removed 6 bases from V and 3 bases from J; junction bases left unmatched: 10. The CDR3 length is 15 residues. The DNA of the CDR3 is TGCGCCAGCAGGCGGACAGGGCAAACGGTCTACGAGCAGTACTTC. Its protein product is CASRRTGQTVYEQYF.

The chain uses TRBV6-1 and TRBJ1-1; D is unresolved. The germline V gene encodes CDR1 MNHNS and CDR2 SASEGT. Deletions cut 5 bases from V and 1 base from J, with 14 bases between. The CDR3 totals 15 residues. CDR3 DNA sequence: TGTGCCAGCAGTCAAGGGTTTCCAGGGAACACTGAAGCTTTCTTT. Translation: CASSQGFPGNTEAFF.

CDR3 in amino acids: CASNYGARNTEAFF. Written as DNA, the CDR3 is TGTGCCAGCAACTATGGTGCTCGGAACACTGAAGCTTTCTTT. This sequence joins TRBV6-5 and TRBJ1-1; D is uncertain. This CDR3 spans 14 amino acids. The V end was cut by 7 bases, the J end by 1 base, with 13 bases between. The germline CDR1 and CDR2 sequences are MNHEY and SVGAGI.

This clone came up a few times. CDR3 in DNA: TGTGCCAGCAGCTTCAGGAACACTGAAGCTTTCTTT. Its translation: CASSFRNTEAFF. The chain joins TRBV7-4 to TRBJ1-1; D unclear. Germline assignment: CDR1 SGHVT and CDR2 SQSDAQ. This CDR3 region has 12 residues. V lost 3 bases and J lost 1, with 3 bases in between. The full variable domain, in which reference TRBV7-4 and TRBJ1-1 provide the parts outside the CDR3, is GAGVSQSPRYKVAKRGRDVALRCDSISGHVTLYWYRQTLGQGSEVLTYSQSDAQRDKSGRPSGRFSAERPERSVSTLKIQRTEQGDSAVYLCASSFRNTEAFFGQGTRLTVV.

The chain links TRBV6-1 to TRBJ2-2; 15 nucleotides line up with TRBD2. The length of the CDR3 is 19 residues. Per the germline V gene, CDR1 is MNHNS and CDR2 is SASEGT. The junction had 7 bases not matched to a gene; V was cut back by 3 bases and J by 2 bases. CDR3 in DNA: TGTGCCAGCAGTGAGCCGGGACTAGCGGGGGGAGGAAACACCGGGGAGCTGTTTTTT. It translates to CASSEPGLAGGGNTGELFF.

The gene calls are TRBV9 and TRBJ2-7; no clear D gene. This CDR3 region has 14 residues. Germline V gene sequence: CDR1 SGDLS, CDR2 YYNGEE. The V end was cut by 2 bases, the J end by 6 bases, with 15 bases between. The CDR3: CASSVLQSSPEQYF. The CDR3, as DNA: TGTGCCAGCAGCGTCCTACAGTCCTCCCCCGAGCAGTACTTC.

The V gene is TRBV7-8, the J gene TRBJ2-7; 10 nucleotides align to TRBD1. The V gene end was trimmed by 4 bases and the J gene end by 11 bases; junction bases not matched to a gene: 14. Germline values: CDR1 SGHVS, CDR2 FQNEAQ. The CDR3 has 15 amino acids. The CDR3 region is CASSSSGTGAEVEYF. DNA for the CDR3: TGTGCCAGCAGCTCTTCCGGGACAGGGGCCGAGGTAGAGTACTTC.

V is TRBV12-3 or TRBV12-4 and J is TRBJ1-1, with 7 bases identical to TRBD1. V trimming: 4 bases; J trimming: 8 bases; junction bases outside the gene matches: 4. This CDR3 is built from 12 residues. CDR3 sequence: CASSSRTGEAFF. DNA for the CDR3: TGTGCCAGCAGTTCACGGACAGGAGAAGCTTTCTTT.

This clone was detected only a few times. V gene TRBV5-1 combines with J gene TRBJ2-3; 9 bases line up with TRBD2. The CDR3 extends over 15 amino acids. Germline loops: CDR1 SGHRS, CDR2 YFSETQ. Germline trimming cut 4 bases from V and 7 bases from J; bases unmatched to any gene: 10. Here the CDR3 DNA reads TGCGCCAGCAGCCTGGGGGCTAGCGGGGAGAATACGCAGTATTTT. It translates to CASSLGASGENTQYF.

This chain joins TRBV19 and TRBJ2-1; 12 positions match TRBD2. The CDR3 spans 17 residues. The V segment lost 3 bases and the J segment 4 bases; nucleotides outside the gene matches: 7. Germline V gene lookup returns CDR1 LNHDA and CDR2 SQIVND (reference sequence). The CDR3 protein is CASSITSGRPPYNEQFF. As DNA, the CDR3 is TGTGCCAGTAGTATTACTAGCGGGAGGCCCCCTTACAATGAGCAGTTCTTC. Full variable domain (remainder filled in from reference TRBV19 and TRBJ2-1): DGGITQSPKYLFRKEGQNVTLSCEQNLNHDAMYWYRQDPGQGLRLIYYSQIVNDFQKGDIAEGYSVSREKKESFPLTVTSAQKNPTAFYLCASSITSGRPPYNEQFFGPGTRLTVL.

The chain has TRBV24-1 and TRBJ1-2; TRBD1 agrees at 12 bases. J gave up 6 bases and V 3 bases, and 4 bases lay outside the gene matches. CDR1 and CDR2 (germline): KGHDR, SFDVKD. The CDR3 contains 15 residues. CDR3 protein: CATSDGTGGRDGYTF. CDR3 bases: TGTGCCACCAGTGATGGGACAGGGGGCAGGGATGGCTACACCTTC.

The chain recombines TRBV9 with TRBJ2-1, with TRBD2 matching 7 bases. The junction had 12 bases not matched to a gene; V was cut back by 1 base and J by 2 bases. In germline, CDR1 is SGDLS, CDR2 YYNGEE. This CDR3 comprises 18 residues. CDR3 bases: TGTGCCAGCAGCGTATCCGCGAGGGCTGCGGGAGCCTACAATGAGCAGTTCTTC. This sequence encodes CASSVSARAAGAYNEQFF.

The chain recombines TRBV9 with TRBJ2-1; 7 bases map to TRBD1. The ends lost 8 bases at V and 0 bases at J; junction bases unmatched: 8. Germline lookup yields CDR1 SGDLS and CDR2 YYNGEE. CDR3 size: 15 residues. This CDR3 is CASTRQGSSYNEQFF. As DNA, the CDR3 is TGTGCCAGTACAAGACAGGGAAGCTCCTACAATGAGCAGTTCTTC.